The entry below gives a single TCR beta chain sequence along with its context. The sample comes from a study of blood T cell repertoires in COVID-19. Study-level information: COVID-19 samples, acute and convalescent, were from the United States, Italy and Spain. T cells, B-cell-depleted T cells, or PBMCs supplied cDNA or gDNA.

Original handling: Reference gene primer amplification yielded estimated nucleated cell counts. TCRdb's copy holds only in-frame clones and misses some; the assay was immunoSEQ multiplex PCR. V, J and clone size were drawn from that table, and D and trimming were deduced from the DNA. The sample has 200,000 or so clones, around four fifths seen once. The CDR3 runs 15 residues. CDR1 is MGHRA and CDR2 is YSYEKL in the germline V gene. The V gene lost 5 bases and the J gene lost 3 bases, with 14 bases spanning the gap. The receptor comes from a human donor in a cohort sampled during active COVID-19. The sequenced sample was peripheral blood. The chain links TRBV4-1 to TRBJ1-3, with D maybe TRBD1 (5 bases). The CDR3 is CASSERQLSGNTIYF. For the CDR3, the DNA is TGCGCCAGCAGCGAAAGACAGTTGAGTGGAAACACCATATATTTT.